The rows below give T cell receptor beta chains drawn from one sample of a study of patients and donors after allogeneic stem cell transplantation. TCRdb itself ran the RT-PCR reads through MiXCR, one entry per CDR3 protein. The table shows about 960,000 distinct CDR3 sequences, with more than 15% occurring only once. The specimen sequenced was blood, either unsorted or a sorted T cell fraction (not recorded which). These receptors all stem from a human donor who was either an allogeneic HSCT recipient or a stem cell or donor lymphocyte infusion donor (not recorded which). It is not recorded whose cells these are; they may come from a transplant donor. CDR3s include the opening cysteine and the closing phenylalanine or tryptophan. D genes are given only for firm matches. Clone size, where shown, is once, few, many, or a class for clones that have expanded.

TRBD2 TRBJ2-1 TRBV7-7 many CASSSGTSGRYEQFF TGTGCCAGCAGCTCCGGGACTAGCGGGAGATACGAGCAGTTCTTC
TRBD2 TRBJ2-3 TRBV28 few CASSHGLAGGQSTDTQYF TGTGCCAGCAGTCACGGACTAGCGGGGGGACAATCCACAGATACGCAGTATTTT
TRBD2 TRBJ2-1 TRBV20-1 - CRVLSGGATNEQFF TGCAGGGTCCTTAGCGGGGGGGCCACCAATGAGCAGTTCTTC
- TRBJ1-1 TRBV9 many CASSVGGTEAFF TGTGCCAGCAGCGTAGGGGGCACTGAAGCTTTCTTT
- TRBJ1-4 TRBV12-3/TRBV12-4 many CASSLGANEKLFF TGTGCCAGCAGTTTGGGTGCTAATGAAAAACTGTTTTTT
TRBD1 TRBJ1-4 TRBV5-1 few CASSLEGQRNFEKLFF TGCGCCAGCAGCTTGGAGGGACAGCGAAATTTTGAAAAACTGTTTTTT
TRBD2 TRBJ2-2 TRBV20-1 - CSASRAGGTAGELFF TGCAGTGCTAGTAGAGCGGGGGGCACCGCCGGGGAGCTGTTTTTT
- TRBJ1-5 TRBV9 few CASSVGSGKDSNQPQHF TGTGCCAGCAGCGTAGGGTCAGGGAAAGATAGCAATCAGCCCCAGCATTTT
TRBD1 TRBJ2-2 TRBV20-1 - CSARGQGTWELFF TGCAGTGCTAGAGGACAGGGTACCTGGGAGCTGTTTTTT
TRBD1 TRBJ1-1 TRBV6-1 - CASRIHRGDTEAFF TGTGCCAGCAGGATACACAGGGGCGATACTGAAGCTTTCTTT
TRBD1 TRBJ1-1 TRBV18 - CASSSSGTGTEAFF TGTGCCAGCTCATCTTCCGGGACAGGGACTGAAGCTTTCTTT
TRBD1 TRBJ1-2 TRBV30 - CAWKGQGPGYTF TGTGCCTGGAAGGGACAGGGGCCTGGCTACACCTTC
- TRBJ2-3 TRBV29-1 - CSARDMSTDTQYF TGCAGCGCCCGGGACATGAGCACAGATACGCAGTATTTT
- TRBJ2-1 TRBV3-1 - CASSQGTPGGNEQFF TGTGCCAGCAGCCAAGGGACACCAGGTGGCAATGAGCAGTTCTTC
- TRBJ2-2 TRBV5-1 few CASSPRLLEVGELFF TGCGCCAGCAGCCCACGGCTCCTAGAGGTCGGGGAGCTGTTTTTT
- TRBJ2-7 TRBV5-5 - CASSQQAYEQYF TGTGCCAGCAGCCAACAAGCGTACGAGCAGTACTTC
TRBD1 TRBJ1-1 TRBV4-3 - CASSQSYRGLNTEAFF TGCGCCAGCAGCCAATCTTACAGGGGCTTGAACACTGAAGCTTTCTTT
TRBD1 TRBJ2-3 TRBV24-1 few CATSDTTGPADTQYF TGTGCCACCAGTGACACGACAGGGCCGGCGGATACGCAGTATTTT